What follows are 30 T cell receptor beta chains derived from one specimen sequenced in a study of blood T cell repertoires in COVID-19. Produced via immunoSEQ multiplex PCR; TCRdb's table is partial and in-frame only. This sample carries around 150,000 clones, around 85% of them seen once, and the ten largest clones take over 3%. Sequencing used peripheral blood. The receptors were sampled from a human donor with acute or convalescent COVID-19. The donor label of this sample is uncertain.

V and J are TRBV4-1 and TRBJ2-7; TRBD2 is a possible D gene (5 bases). The length of the CDR3 is 16 residues. Germline lookup yields CDR1 MGHRA and CDR2 YSYEKL. Trimming removed 0 bases at V and 7 bases at J, with 19 bases between. The CDR3 region is CASSQEGSATFGEQYF. The CDR3 DNA follows: TGCGCCAGCAGCCAAGAGGGTAGCGCGACCTTTGGGGAGCAGTACTTC.

The chain carries TRBV7-3 and TRBJ2-7; D perhaps matches TRBD2 (5 bases). Germline-derived CDR1 and CDR2 are SGHTA and FQGTGA. The CDR3 covers 15 residues. The germline V and J ends were trimmed by 5 bases and 4 bases, with 18 bases remaining between them. This CDR3 reads CASSNLVLGGYEQYF. The CDR3 DNA sequence: TGTGCCAGCAGCAACCTGGTCCTAGGAGGATACGAGCAGTACTTC.

This chain uses TRBV18 with TRBJ1-5, with 7 bases fitting TRBD1. V shed 3 bases and J 3 bases; nucleotides not matched to a gene: 2. The CDR3 runs to 14 residues. CDR1 is KGHSH, CDR2 LQKENI, per germline. The CDR3 protein is CASSPGQFNQPQHF. The CDR3 nucleotides are TGTGCCAGCTCACCGGGACAGTTCAATCAGCCCCAGCATTTT.

The rearrangement joins TRBV6-5 to TRBJ1-5; no clear D. CDR3 length: 15 amino acids. Per germline, CDR1 MNHEY and CDR2 SVGAGI. V lost 2 bases, J lost 4 bases, and 12 bases lay in between. CDR3 DNA sequence: TGTGCCAGCAGTTACAGTGGGCAGGCAAATCAGCCCCAGCATTTT. Translation: CASSYSGQANQPQHF.

The chain employs TRBV11-2 and TRBJ1-1; 7 positions match TRBD1. Germline V gene sequence: CDR1 SGHAT, CDR2 FQNNGV. V was clipped by 2 bases and J by 1 base; unmatched bases: 4. CDR3 size: 15 residues. CDR3 region: CASSLLGGRNTEAFF. The CDR3 DNA sequence: TGTGCCAGCAGCTTATTAGGGGGCCGGAACACTGAAGCTTTCTTT.

This chain joins TRBV30 and TRBJ1-3; 11 positions agree with TRBD1. The CDR3 contains 14 residues. Looked up from germline, CDR1 is GTSNPN and CDR2 is SVGIG (reference sequence). Trimming took 7 bases from V and 4 from J; bases not matched to a gene: 6. This CDR3 reads CAFRTGGFGNTIYF. The CDR3 DNA follows: TGTGCCTTCAGGACAGGGGGCTTCGGAAACACCATATATTTT. Full variable domain (outside the CDR3, taken from reference TRBV30 and TRBJ1-3): SQTIHQWPATLVQPVGSPLSLECTVEGTSNPNLYWYRQAAGRGLQLLFYSVGIGQISSEVPQNLSASRPQDRQFILSSKKLLLSDSGFYLCAFRTGGFGNTIYFGEGSWLTVV.

This chain connects TRBV7-2 to TRBJ1-1; D unresolved. V gave up 1 base and J gave up 0 bases, with 9 bases separating them. This CDR3 contains 15 residues. Looked up from germline, CDR1 is SGHTA and CDR2 is FQGNSA. The CDR3 bases are TGTGCCAGCAGCTTAGGAGGGATCATGAACACTGAAGCTTTCTTT. This gives the protein CASSLGGIMNTEAFF.

The rearrangement joins TRBV5-1 to TRBJ2-2, with 9 bases that match TRBD2. The CDR3 runs to 16 residues. Trimming took 0 bases from V and 6 from J; bases not matched to a gene: 6. CDR1 SGHRS and CDR2 YFSETQ come from the germline V gene. CDR3 loop: CASSLDGGGAPGELFF. CDR3 in DNA: TGCGCCAGCAGCTTGGATGGCGGGGGGGCCCCCGGGGAGCTGTTTTTT.

V is TRBV9 and J is TRBJ1-4, with TRBD1 as a possible D gene (6 bases). Per the germline V gene, CDR1 is SGDLS and CDR2 is YYNGEE. Trimming took 0 bases from V and 2 from J, leaving 14 bases between them. The CDR3 consists of 17 residues. The CDR3 DNA sequence: TGTGCCAGCAGCGTAGGTCTCAGGGGCCACACTAATGAAAAACTGTTTTTT. It specifies CASSVGLRGHTNEKLFF. The full variable domain, rest sourced from reference TRBV9 and TRBJ1-4, is DSGVTQTPKHLITATGQRVTLRCSPRSGDLSVYWYQQSLDQGLQFLIQYYNGEERAKGNILERFSAQQFPDLHSELNLSSLELGDSALYFCASSVGLRGHTNEKLFFGSGTQLSVL.

This chain uses TRBV28 with TRBJ1-2, with D perhaps matching TRBD1 (6 bases). CDR1 and CDR2 from the germline V gene are MDHEN and SYDVKM. V lost 1 base and J lost 4, with 13 bases in between. This CDR3 is 15 amino acids long. Here the CDR3 DNA reads TGTGCCAGCAGTTTATCCAGGGGCGCCTCCTATGGCTACACCTTC. Its translation: CASSLSRGASYGYTF.

The table lists this clone with a few counts. This chain connects TRBV2 to TRBJ2-2; weak D call: TRBD1 (6 bases). Trimming removed 7 bases from V and 4 bases from J, with 16 bases in between. Germline V gene data show CDR1 as SNHLY and CDR2 as FYNNEI. The CDR3 has 15 amino acids. CDR3 region: CASKYDRWGTGELFF. CDR3 nucleotide sequence: TGTGCCAGCAAATATGACAGGTGGGGCACCGGGGAGCTGTTTTTT.

The gene calls are TRBV6-5 and TRBJ2-5; 8 positions match TRBD2. This CDR3 contains 16 residues. V shed 0 bases and J 2 bases; nucleotides not matched to a gene: 5. Germline CDR1 MNHEY, CDR2 SVGAGI. The CDR3 DNA reads as TGTGCCAGCAGTTACTCGAGAACGGGGGGGCAAGAGACCCAGTACTTC. Translating it yields CASSYSRTGGQETQYF.

The chain joins TRBV4-2 to TRBJ1-2, with a weak D call TRBD1 (5 bases). This CDR3 is 14 amino acids long. Deletions cut 0 bases from V and 8 bases from J, with 13 bases between. Germline CDR1 reads LGHNA; CDR2 reads YNFKEQ. The CDR3 loop is CASSQDREGNGYTF. In nucleotides, the CDR3 is TGTGCCAGCAGCCAAGATCGGGAGGGGAACGGCTACACCTTC.

J is TRBJ2-7 and V is TRBV28; D is possibly TRBD1 (5 bases). The CDR3 covers 12 residues. V was cut by 2 bases and J by 7 bases, with 9 bases left in between. Germline V gene data show CDR1 as MDHEN and CDR2 as SYDVKM. For the CDR3, the DNA is TGTGCCAGCAGTTTACCCCGACAGGAGCAGTACTTC. It is translated as CASSLPRQEQYF.

The chain is built from TRBV2 and TRBJ1-1; D gene uncertain. V dropped 3 bases and J dropped 0 bases, with 5 bases sitting between them. The germline gives CDR1 SNHLY, CDR2 FYNNEI. This CDR3 is built from 13 residues. CDR3 residues: CASSDPLNTEAFF. CDR3 DNA sequence: TGTGCCAGCAGTGATCCCTTGAACACTGAAGCTTTCTTT.

The chain is built from TRBV4-2 and TRBJ1-1; the match to TRBD1 covers 9 bases. The length of the CDR3 is 15 residues. The V gene's germline CDR1 is LGHNA and CDR2 YNFKEQ. The V segment lost 4 bases and the J segment 5 bases; nucleotides outside the gene matches: 8. This CDR3 reads CASSLGQGRGTEAFF. In DNA form, the CDR3 reads TGTGCCAGCAGCCTCGGACAGGGGAGAGGGACTGAAGCTTTCTTT.

There are a few counts of this clone. The CDR3 nucleotides read TGTGCCAGCAGCTCAGGGGACGGCTACACCTTC. Amino acids: CASSSGDGYTF. The rearrangement links TRBV12-3 or TRBV12-4 to TRBJ1-2, with TRBD1 as a possible D gene (6 bases). The CDR3 has 11 residues. V was clipped by 6 bases and J by 8 bases, with 10 bases between them.

The CDR3 loop reads CASSPPGEQVYGYTF. In DNA form, the CDR3 reads TGTGCCAGCAGCCCCCCGGGGGAGCAGGTCTATGGCTACACCTTC. The chain uses TRBV5-4 and TRBJ1-2, with a possible D match to TRBD1 (5 bases). The CDR3 has 15 amino acids. CDR1 is SGHNT and CDR2 is YYREEE in the germline V gene (reference sequence). Trimming left V 4 bases short and J 4 bases short, with 17 bases between. Full variable domain (missing parts from reference TRBV5-4 and TRBJ1-2): ETGVTQSPTHLIKTRGQQVTLRCSSQSGHNTVSWYQQALGQGPQFIFQYYREEENGRGNFPPRFSGLQFPNYSSELNVNALELDDSALYLCASSPPGEQVYGYTFGSGTRLTVV.

The chain combines TRBV5-1 with TRBJ2-7; 10 nucleotides agree with TRBD2. V shed 4 bases, J shed 5 bases, and the junction held 12 bases outside the gene matches. CDR3 length equals 16 residues. The germline gives CDR1 SGHRS, CDR2 YFSETQ. In nucleotides, the CDR3 is TGCGCCAGCAGCACTCGGACTAGCGGCCTAGCCCACGAGCAGTACTTC. Translated, it gives CASSTRTSGLAHEQYF. Full variable domain (outside the CDR3, taken from reference TRBV5-1 and TRBJ2-7): KAGVTQTPRYLIKTRGQQVTLSCSPISGHRSVSWYQQTPGQGLQFLFEYFSETQRNKGNFPGRFSGRQFSNSRSEMNVSTLELGDSALYLCASSTRTSGLAHEQYFGPGTRLTVT.

This rearrangement joins TRBV18 to TRBJ1-2; 8 bases agree with TRBD1. The J segment lost 5 bases and the V segment lost 3 bases, leaving 20 bases of the junction unmatched. The germline CDR1 and CDR2 sequences are KGHSH and LQKENI. The CDR3 has 19 amino acids. The CDR3 sequence is CASSPRLKTGDNAGYGYTF. In nucleotides, the CDR3 is TGTGCCAGCTCACCGAGGTTAAAGACAGGGGACAACGCCGGGTATGGCTACACCTTC.

The CDR3 sequence: CASSTEQGAHQPQHF. CDR3 DNA: TGTGCCAGCAGCACCGAACAGGGGGCCCATCAGCCCCAGCATTTT. The chain joins TRBV21-1 to TRBJ1-5; the D segment call TRBD1 is taken from the table without a DNA check. TRBV21-1 corresponds to a pseudogene. This CDR3 contains 15 residues.

The J gene is TRBJ1-3, the V gene TRBV18; D might be TRBD1 (5 bases). Germline V lookup: CDR1 KGHSH, CDR2 LQKENI. Trimming took 5 bases from V and 0 from J, leaving 11 bases between them. This CDR3 region has 15 residues. The CDR3 is CASSTDRSSGNTIYF. CDR3 bases: TGTGCCAGCTCAACCGACAGATCCTCTGGAAACACCATATATTTT.

In this sample, this clone turned up a few times. This chain connects TRBV7-9 to TRBJ1-2; maybe TRBD1 (6 bases). The CDR3 consists of 16 residues. Germline V gives CDR1 SEHNR, CDR2 FQNEAQ (reference sequence). V was shortened by 1 base and J by 3 bases, with 15 bases between the two germline ends. The chain's CDR3 is CASSLDAGVGYYGYTF. The CDR3 DNA is TGTGCCAGCAGCTTAGATGCAGGGGTAGGGTACTATGGCTACACCTTC.

V is TRBV9 and J is TRBJ1-1; 10 bases map to TRBD1. Unmatched junction bases numbered 7, after V lost 4 bases and J lost 1 base. The CDR3 sequence is 16 residues long. Germline-derived CDR1 and CDR2 are SGDLS and YYNGEE. CDR3 residues: CASSPGTGDKNTEAFF. In DNA form, the CDR3 reads TGTGCCAGCAGCCCGGGGACAGGGGACAAGAACACTGAAGCTTTCTTT.

The rearrangement links TRBV18 to TRBJ2-7; the D gene is possibly TRBD1 (6 bases). In germline, CDR1 is KGHSH, CDR2 LQKENI. Trimming cost V 3 bases and J 6 bases, with 18 bases left between them. The length of the CDR3 is 15 residues. The CDR3 nucleotides read TGTGCCAGCTCACCTTCCCGGACAGCGTCAAGCGAGCAGTACTTC. Protein sequence: CASSPSRTASSEQYF.

The genes are TRBV2 and TRBJ1-6, with D possibly TRBD1 on 6 matching bases. Trimming took 7 bases from V and 7 from J, leaving 14 bases between them. CDR1 and CDR2 (germline): SNHLY, FYNNEI. This CDR3 region has 14 residues. The CDR3 DNA is TGTGCCAGCATAGTAGAGAGGGGGAATTCACCCCTCCACTTT. Translating gives CASIVERGNSPLHF. The variable domain in full, completed from reference TRBV2 and TRBJ1-6, reads EPEVTQTPSHQVTQMGQEVILRCVPISNHLYFYWYRQILGQKVEFLVSFYNNEISEKSEIFDDQFSVERPDGSNFTLKIRSTKLEDSAMYFCASIVERGNSPLHFGNGTRLTVT.

The rearrangement uses TRBV2 and TRBJ1-2; 7 nucleotides agree with TRBD1. J gave up 5 bases and V 5 bases, and 5 bases lay outside the gene matches. The CDR3 contains 13 residues. Germline V gene sequence: CDR1 SNHLY, CDR2 FYNNEI. CDR3 sequence (DNA): TGTGCCAGCAGTAAAGACAGGGTGTATGGCTACACCTTC. It encodes CASSKDRVYGYTF. The full variable domain, its missing parts supplied by reference TRBV2 and TRBJ1-2, is EPEVTQTPSHQVTQMGQEVILRCVPISNHLYFYWYRQILGQKVEFLVSFYNNEISEKSEIFDDQFSVERPDGSNFTLKIRSTKLEDSAMYFCASSKDRVYGYTFGSGTRLTVV.

The gene calls are TRBV11-3 and TRBJ1-1; TRBD1 agrees at 7 bases. CDR1 is SGHNT, CDR2 YENEEA, per germline. This CDR3 region has 15 residues. V lost 1 base, J lost 1 base, and 3 bases stayed unmatched. The CDR3 sequence: CASSLARTGNTEAFF. The DNA for the CDR3 is TGTGCCAGCAGCTTAGCCCGGACAGGGAACACTGAAGCTTTCTTT.

This clone was observed once. The chain carries TRBV7-3 and TRBJ1-1; 7 nucleotides align to TRBD1. The CDR3 covers 14 residues. Germline CDR1 and CDR2: SGHTA and FQGTGA. V dropped 5 bases and J dropped 4; count of bases not matched to a gene: 7. The CDR3 sequence: CASSLSPGGTEAFF. The DNA of the CDR3 is TGTGCCAGCAGCCTTAGCCCAGGGGGCACTGAAGCTTTCTTT.

A single count supports this clone. V and J are TRBV5-1 and TRBJ1-2; D is unclear. The CDR3 is 14 residues long. V was cut by 4 bases and J by 5 bases, with 15 bases left in between. Germline lookup yields CDR1 SGHRS and CDR2 YFSETQ. The CDR3 bases are TGCGCCAGCAGCAGTCTCGAGGGAGAGTATGGCTACACCTTC. It translates to CASSSLEGEYGYTF.